The rows below give T cell receptor beta chains drawn from one sample of a study of OX40 agonist ivuxolimab in advanced cancers. Method: immunoSEQ multiplex PCR; TCRdb's copy keeps in-frame clones and lacks some. In the table there are about 26,000 clones, around nine tenths of which are singletons. The source material was CD4+ or CD8+ T cells sorted from blood, sampled in a trial of the OX40 agonist ivuxolimab. These receptors were taken from an adult with an advanced solid tumor such as melanoma, head and neck, liver or kidney cancer. Both conserved end residues are part of each CDR3. Each record gives: V gene, clone size, D gene, J gene, CDR3 protein, CDR3 DNA. The D gene is left open where the match is weak. Rows give clone size only sometimes, using once, few, many, or a class for an expanded clone.

V: TRBV6-5; size: NA; D: NA; J: TRBJ2-2; CDR3: CAHLGANTGELFF; DNA: TGTGCCCACCTGGGTGCGAACACCGGGGAGCTGTTTTTT
V: TRBV6-6; size: NA; D: NA; J: TRBJ2-7; CDR3: CASRAGLAHEQYF; DNA: TGTGCCAGCAGAGCCGGCCTAGCCCACGAGCAGTACTTC
V: TRBV29-1; size: NA; D: NA; J: TRBJ1-1; CDR3: CSAWYEGGIISEAFF; DNA: TGCAGCGCTTGGTATGAAGGGGGGATTATCTCTGAAGCTTTCTTT
V: TRBV6-4; size: medium-sized; D: NA; J: TRBJ2-1; CDR3: CASSDSGEFEQFF; DNA: TGTGCCAGCAGTGACTCGGGGGAGTTTGAGCAGTTCTTC
V: TRBV7-9; size: NA; D: TRBD1; J: TRBJ1-1; CDR3: CASSLTGGRTKNTEAFF; DNA: TGTGCCAGCAGCCTTACAGGGGGCAGGACGAAGAACACTGAAGCTTTCTTT
V: TRBV28; size: NA; D: NA; J: TRBJ1-5; CDR3: CASSLGGRDQPQHF; DNA: TGTGCCAGCAGTTTAGGGGGGCGAGATCAGCCCCAGCATTTT
V: TRBV7-6; size: NA; D: TRBD2; J: TRBJ2-7; CDR3: CASSLAAGGPHTSYEQYF; DNA: TGTGCCAGCAGCTTAGCGGCGGGAGGCCCCCACACATCATACGAGCAGTACTTC
V: TRBV19; size: NA; D: NA; J: TRBJ1-2; CDR3: CASSIETGVDGYTF; DNA: TGTGCCAGTAGTATAGAAACAGGCGTAGATGGCTACACCTTC
V: TRBV11-2; size: NA; D: TRBD1; J: TRBJ1-2; CDR3: CASSLGQGADGYTF; DNA: TGTGCCAGCAGCTTAGGACAGGGGGCGGATGGCTACACCTTC
V: TRBV9; size: NA; D: NA; J: TRBJ2-3; CDR3: CASSVEGRSTDTQYF; DNA: TGTGCCAGCAGCGTAGAGGGCAGGTCCACAGATACGCAGTATTTT
V: TRBV2; size: NA; D: TRBD1; J: TRBJ1-1; CDR3: CASSDDREGTEAFF; DNA: TGTGCCAGCAGTGACGACAGGGAGGGCACTGAAGCTTTCTTT
V: TRBV5-6; size: few; D: NA; J: TRBJ1-1; CDR3: CASSLVSSNTEAFF; DNA: TGTGCCAGCAGCTTGGTGTCTTCGAACACTGAAGCTTTCTTT
V: TRBV29-1; size: NA; D: TRBD1; J: TRBJ2-7; CDR3: CSIRTGGAYEQYF; DNA: TGCAGCATCCGGACAGGGGGGGCCTACGAGCAGTACTTC
V: TRBV4-1; size: NA; D: NA; J: TRBJ1-1; CDR3: CASSQVDYNTEAFF; DNA: TGCGCCAGCAGCCAAGTTGACTACAACACTGAAGCTTTCTTT
V: TRBV27; size: NA; D: TRBD2; J: TRBJ2-1; CDR3: CASSYGTSGYNEQFF; DNA: TGTGCCAGCAGTTACGGGACTAGCGGTTACAATGAGCAGTTCTTC
V: TRBV27; size: NA; D: TRBD1; J: TRBJ2-7; CDR3: CASSSGTGGYEQYF; DNA: TGTGCCAGCAGTTCCGGGACAGGGGGCTACGAGCAGTACTTC
V: TRBV7-9; size: NA; D: NA; J: TRBJ2-1; CDR3: CASSLSTTSYNEQFF; DNA: TGTGCCAGCAGCTTATCCACCACATCCTACAATGAGCAGTTCTTC
V: TRBV19; size: NA; D: TRBD2; J: TRBJ2-7; CDR3: CASSITSGNYEQYF; DNA: TGTGCCAGTAGTATAACTAGCGGGAACTACGAGCAGTACTTC
V: TRBV11-2; size: NA; D: TRBD2; J: TRBJ2-7; CDR3: CASSSSGRALEQYF; DNA: TGTGCCAGCAGCTCTAGCGGGAGGGCCCTCGAGCAGTACTTC
V: TRBV5-1; size: once; D: NA; J: TRBJ2-5; CDR3: CASSPYNIGLETQYF; DNA: TGCGCCAGCAGCCCCTATAACATAGGGCTAGAGACCCAGTACTTC
V: TRBV7-8; size: few; D: NA; J: TRBJ2-7; CDR3: CASSPGASYEQYF; DNA: TGTGCCAGCAGCCCCGGTGCGTCCTACGAGCAGTACTTC
V: TRBV9; size: NA; D: NA; J: TRBJ2-7; CDR3: CASSVEGTTYEQKYF; DNA: TGTGCCAGCAGCGTAGAGGGAACCACCTACGAGCAGAAGTACTTC
V: TRBV6-1; size: NA; D: NA; J: TRBJ2-7; CDR3: CASSEAVSGLYEQYF; DNA: TGTGCCAGCAGTGAAGCAGTATCGGGCCTCTACGAGCAGTACTTC
V: TRBV7-9; size: NA; D: NA; J: TRBJ1-5; CDR3: CASSVGGRNQPQHF; DNA: TGTGCCAGCAGTGTGGGGGGGCGAAATCAGCCCCAGCATTTT
V: TRBV6-1; size: once; D: NA; J: TRBJ2-5; CDR3: CASWWTYQETQYF; DNA: TGTGCCAGCTGGTGGACGTACCAAGAGACCCAGTACTTC
V: TRBV7-9; size: NA; D: NA; J: TRBJ1-2; CDR3: CASSLPANYGYTF; DNA: TGTGCCAGCAGCTTACCGGCTAACTATGGCTACACCTTC
V: TRBV6-4; size: few; D: NA; J: TRBJ2-7; CDR3: CASSDSIRGVDEQYF; DNA: TGTGCCAGCAGTGACTCGATAAGGGGGGTCGACGAGCAGTACTTC
V: TRBV10-3; size: NA; D: NA; J: TRBJ1-1; CDR3: CAISESLGQFKNTEAFF; DNA: TGTGCCATCAGTGAGTCGTTGGGGCAGTTTAAGAACACTGAAGCTTTCTTT
V: TRBV6-5; size: NA; D: TRBD2; J: TRBJ2-5; CDR3: CASTSLAGVRETQYF; DNA: TGTGCCAGCACCTCACTAGCGGGGGTAAGAGAGACCCAGTACTTC
V: TRBV28; size: NA; D: NA; J: TRBJ2-7; CDR3: CASSSLTDRYEQYF; DNA: TGTGCCAGCAGTTCCCTGACAGACCGGTACGAGCAGTACTTC
V: TRBV5-1; size: NA; D: TRBD1; J: TRBJ1-5; CDR3: CASSLGDRDQPQHF; DNA: TGCGCCAGCAGCTTGGGGGACAGGGACCAGCCCCAGCATTTT
V: TRBV5-1; size: once; D: NA; J: TRBJ2-3; CDR3: CASHAGDTQYF; DNA: TGCGCCAGCCACGCAGGAGATACGCAGTATTTT